The source of this T cell receptor (beta chain) is a study of blood T cell repertoires in COVID-19. Whole-study context: Acute and convalescent COVID-19 specimens originated in the United States, Italy and Spain. The analysed material was cDNA or gDNA that came from T cells, B-cell-depleted T cells, or PBMCs.

Per the authors' pipeline: Using reference gene primer amplification, nucleated cell counts were estimated. The assay was immunoSEQ multiplex PCR, and TCRdb's table has in-frame clones only and misses some. The V and J calls and clone size were taken over from that table, and D and trimming were inferred from the DNA. The table includes around 300,000 clones, just under 90% detected once. The TCR comes from a woman aged 50 to 60 with COVID-19, enrolled during active disease. Sequences were obtained from peripheral blood.

CDR3 region: CASSFYHEQYF. The CDR3 nucleotides read TGTGCCAGCAGCTTCTACCACGAGCAGTACTTC. V and J are TRBV5-8 and TRBJ2-7; no definite D call. Germline CDR1 and CDR2: SGHTS and YDEGEE. The CDR3 loop spans 11 amino acids. V lost 2 bases, J lost 5 bases, and 5 bases lay in between.